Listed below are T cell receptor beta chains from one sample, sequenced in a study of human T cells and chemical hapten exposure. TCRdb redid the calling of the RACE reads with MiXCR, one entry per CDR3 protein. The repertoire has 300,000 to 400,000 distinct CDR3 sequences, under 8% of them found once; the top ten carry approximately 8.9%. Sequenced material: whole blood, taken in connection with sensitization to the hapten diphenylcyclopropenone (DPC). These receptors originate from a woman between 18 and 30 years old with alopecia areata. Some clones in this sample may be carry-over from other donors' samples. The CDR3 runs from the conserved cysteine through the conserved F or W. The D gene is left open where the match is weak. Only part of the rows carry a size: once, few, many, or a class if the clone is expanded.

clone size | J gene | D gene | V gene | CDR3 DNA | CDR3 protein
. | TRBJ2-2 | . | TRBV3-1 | TGTGCCAGCAGCCAATCTTTTGAGACCGGGGAGCTGTTTTTT | CASSQSFETGELFF
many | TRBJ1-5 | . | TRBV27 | TGTGCCAGCAGTTGGAACGGGTATAGCAATCAGCCCCAGCATTTT | CASSWNGYSNQPQHF
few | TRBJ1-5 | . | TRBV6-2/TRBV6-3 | TGTGCCAGCAGTTACTCCCATCAGCCCCAGCATTTT | CASSYSHQPQHF
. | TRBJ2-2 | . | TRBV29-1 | TGCAGCGTGGGGGGAGAGGGGCCAACGAACACCGGGGAGCTGTTTTTT | CSVGGEGPTNTGELFF
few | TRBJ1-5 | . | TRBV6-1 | TGTGCCAGCAGTGAAGCAAGACAGAATCAGCCCCAGCATTTT | CASSEARQNQPQHF
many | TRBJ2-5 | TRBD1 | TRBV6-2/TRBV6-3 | TGTGCCAGCAGATCAGGACAGGAGTTGAGGAAAGAGACCCAGTACTTC | CASRSGQELRKETQYF
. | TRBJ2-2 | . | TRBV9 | TGTGCCAGCAGCGTAGTCCCCACCGGGGAGCTGTTTTTT | CASSVVPTGELFF
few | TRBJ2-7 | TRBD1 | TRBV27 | TGTGCCAGCAGTTTAATTGGATCGGACAGGAGCTCCTACGAGCAGTACTTC | CASSLIGSDRSSYEQYF
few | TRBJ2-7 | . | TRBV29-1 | TGCAGCGTTGGGGACACAAAGAACGAGCAGTACTTC | CSVGDTKNEQYF
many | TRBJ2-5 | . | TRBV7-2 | TGTGCCAGCAGCTTAGATGGGGCGGGGGAGACCCAGTACTTC | CASSLDGAGETQYF
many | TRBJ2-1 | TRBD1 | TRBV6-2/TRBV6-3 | TGTGCCAGCAGTTTCGGGACAGATTACAATGAGCAGTTCTTC | CASSFGTDYNEQFF
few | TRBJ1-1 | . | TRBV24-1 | TGTGCCACCAGTGGCCCACTTGGAGAAGGCACTGAAGCTTTCTTT | CATSGPLGEGTEAFF
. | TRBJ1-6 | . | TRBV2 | TGTGCCAGCAGTGAAGCCCTAAGTAACGGGTGGCCCCTCCACTTT | CASSEALSNGWPLHF
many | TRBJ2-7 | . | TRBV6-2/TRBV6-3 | TGTGCCAGCAGTTTTGGGACACTTTCCTACGAGCAGTACTTC | CASSFGTLSYEQYF
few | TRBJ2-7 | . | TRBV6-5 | TGTGCCAGCAGTTACAACCAGGGTCCAGACGAGCAGTACTTC | CASSYNQGPDEQYF
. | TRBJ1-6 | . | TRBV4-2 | TGTGCCAGCAGCCAAGTTATCGGCTCCTATAATTCACCCCTCCACTTT | CASSQVIGSYNSPLHF
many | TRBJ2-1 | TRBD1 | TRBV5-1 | TGCGCCAGCAGCTTGACGGGACAGACCTCCTACAATGAGCAGTTCTTC | CASSLTGQTSYNEQFF
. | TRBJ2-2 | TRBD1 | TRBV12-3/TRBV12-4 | TGTGCCAGCAGTTTCCGGACAGGAACCACCGGGGAGCTGTTTTTT | CASSFRTGTTGELFF
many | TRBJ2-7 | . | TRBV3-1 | TGTGCCAGCAGCCAGTCCGCCGGAGTATACGAGCAGTACTTC | CASSQSAGVYEQYF
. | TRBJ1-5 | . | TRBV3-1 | TGTGCCAGCAGCCCCTCCGAGGGATTCAATCAGCCCCAGCATTTT | CASSPSEGFNQPQHF
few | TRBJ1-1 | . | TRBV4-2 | TGTGCCAGCAGCCAAGAACGGGAGATCACTGAAGCTTTCTTT | CASSQEREITEAFF
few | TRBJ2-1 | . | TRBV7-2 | TGTGCCAGCAGCTTATACCCGAGCTCCTACAATGAGCAGTTCTTC | CASSLYPSSYNEQFF
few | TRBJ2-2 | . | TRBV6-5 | TGTGCCAGCAGACGAATCGGGACCGGGGAGCTGTTTTTT | CASRRIGTGELFF
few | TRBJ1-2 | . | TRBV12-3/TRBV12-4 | TGTGCCCTCAGAAGGTTCTATGGCTACACCTTC | CALRRFYGYTF
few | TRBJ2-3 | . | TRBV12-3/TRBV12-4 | TGTGCCAGCAGTTTAGCAGGGGACAACACAGATACGCAGTATTTT | CASSLAGDNTDTQYF
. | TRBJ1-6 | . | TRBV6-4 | TGTGCCAGCAGTGCCACCCGACAGTCACCCCTCCACTTT | CASSATRQSPLHF
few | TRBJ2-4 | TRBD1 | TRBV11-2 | TGTGCCAGCAGCCCGCCCGGGACAGGGTTAGACATTCAGTACTTC | CASSPPGTGLDIQYF
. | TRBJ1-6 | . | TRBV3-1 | TGTGCCAGCAGTCGACCGGCAGGGACTAATTCACCCCTCCACTTT | CASSRPAGTNSPLHF
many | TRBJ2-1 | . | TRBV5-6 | TGTGCCAGCAGCCCGTATGGTAATGAGCAGTTCTTC | CASSPYGNEQFF
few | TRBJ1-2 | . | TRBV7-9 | TGTGCCAGCAGCTGGACAGATTATGGCTACACCTTC | CASSWTDYGYTF
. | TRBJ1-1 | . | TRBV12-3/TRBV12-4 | TGTGCCAGCAGTTTTGGGAACAGAGAAGCTTTCTTT | CASSFGNREAFF
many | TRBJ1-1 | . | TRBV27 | TGTGCCAGCAGTTTAGAGTGGTCCCGCAAAGCTTTCTTT | CASSLEWSRKAFF
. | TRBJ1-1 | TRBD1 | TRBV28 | TGTGCCAGCACCCTAGGGGGCTTGAACACTGAAGCTTTCTTT | CASTLGGLNTEAFF
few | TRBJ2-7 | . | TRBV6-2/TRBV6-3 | TGTGCCAGCAGCCCCTCCGACAGTGCATACGAGCAGTACTTC | CASSPSDSAYEQYF
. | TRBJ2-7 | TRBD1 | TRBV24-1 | TGTGCCCGGGGAGCCGGGACAGTTCGCTACGAGCAGTACTTC | CARGAGTVRYEQYF
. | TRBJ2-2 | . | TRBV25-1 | TGTGCCAGCAGTCGCCAGGGTGACACCGGGGAGCTGTTTTTT | CASSRQGDTGELFF
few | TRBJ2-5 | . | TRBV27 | TGTGCCAGCAGGGAGCGCGGGGAGACCCAGTACTTC | CASRERGETQYF
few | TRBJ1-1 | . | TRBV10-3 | TGTGCCATCAGTGAGCAGGGGTCAGCTTTCTTT | CAISEQGSAFF
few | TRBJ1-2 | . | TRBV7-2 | TGTGCCAGCAGCGCCGGGACACACGACTATGGCTACACCTTC | CASSAGTHDYGYTF
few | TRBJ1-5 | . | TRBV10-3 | TGTGCCATCAGTGGTTCGGATGCCCATCAGCCCCAGCATTTT | CAISGSDAHQPQHF